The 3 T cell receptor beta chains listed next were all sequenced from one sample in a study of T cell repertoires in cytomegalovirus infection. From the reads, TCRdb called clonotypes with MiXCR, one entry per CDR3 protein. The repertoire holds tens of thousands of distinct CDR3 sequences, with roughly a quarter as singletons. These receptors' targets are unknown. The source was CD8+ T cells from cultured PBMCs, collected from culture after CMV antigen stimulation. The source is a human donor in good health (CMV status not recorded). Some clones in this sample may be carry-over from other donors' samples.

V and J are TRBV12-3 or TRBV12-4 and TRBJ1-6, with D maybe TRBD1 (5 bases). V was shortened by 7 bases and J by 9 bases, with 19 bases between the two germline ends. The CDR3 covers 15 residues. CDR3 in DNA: TGTGCCAGCACTACTGGGGGGGGTTTGGGTTCACCCCTCCACTTT. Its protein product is CASTTGGGLGSPLHF.

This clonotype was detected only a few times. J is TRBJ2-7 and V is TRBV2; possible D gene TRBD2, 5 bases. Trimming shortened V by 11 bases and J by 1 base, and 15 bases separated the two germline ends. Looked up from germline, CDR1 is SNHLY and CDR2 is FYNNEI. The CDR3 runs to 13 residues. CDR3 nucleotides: TGTGCCCGTGCGGCAGAGGGTTCCTACGAGCAGTACTTC. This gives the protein CARAAEGSYEQYF. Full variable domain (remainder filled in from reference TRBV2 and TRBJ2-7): EPEVTQTPSHQVTQMGQEVILRCVPISNHLYFYWYRQILGQKVEFLVSFYNNEISEKSEIFDDQFSVERPDGSNFTLKIRSTKLEDSAMYFCARAAEGSYEQYFGPGTRLTVT.

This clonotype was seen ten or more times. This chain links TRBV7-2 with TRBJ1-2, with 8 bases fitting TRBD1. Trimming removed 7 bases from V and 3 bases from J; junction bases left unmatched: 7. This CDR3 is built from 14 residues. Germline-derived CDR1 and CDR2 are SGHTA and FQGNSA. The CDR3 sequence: CASTTIQGDYGYTF. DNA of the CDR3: TGTGCCAGCACTACTATACAGGGGGACTATGGCTACACCTTC.